These 17 T cell receptor beta chains originate from one sample sequenced in a study of T cell responses to AZD1222 COVID-19 vaccine. Some clones are missing from TCRdb's copy, which holds only in-frame ones; the method was immunoSEQ multiplex PCR. The data hold fewer than 150,000 clones, with roughly nine tenths observed a single time. Sequenced here: peripheral blood, sampled on day 0 of AZD1222 vaccination. These receptors were collected from an adult in good health.

The chain has TRBV6-4 and TRBJ1-2; 9 positions match TRBD1. V gave up 6 bases and J gave up 1 base; unmatched junction bases: 6. The germline V gene has CDR1 MRHNA and CDR2 SNTAGT. This CDR3 is 15 amino acids long. CDR3 residues: CASRPQGASNYGYTF. The CDR3 coding sequence is TGTGCCAGCAGGCCACAGGGGGCTAGTAACTATGGCTACACCTTC.

The chain is built from TRBV6-5 and TRBJ2-7; 8 bases align to TRBD2. The CDR3 extends over 14 amino acids. CDR1 and CDR2 (germline): MNHEY, SVGAGI. V gave up 6 bases and J gave up 6 bases; unmatched junction bases: 10. The CDR3 sequence: CASSALGGAGEQYF. CDR3 DNA sequence: TGTGCCAGCAGCGCCCTCGGGGGGGCGGGCGAGCAGTACTTC.

V gene TRBV30 combines with J gene TRBJ2-5; D may be TRBD2 (5 bases). In germline, CDR1 is GTSNPN, CDR2 SVGIG (reference sequence). Trimming pared 7 bases from V and 5 bases from J, leaving 14 bases between. The CDR3 totals 12 residues. The CDR3 region is CASDPRGETQYF. The CDR3 nucleotides are TGTGCCTCTGACCCGCGAGGGGAGACCCAGTACTTC. Full variable domain (remainder filled in from reference TRBV30 and TRBJ2-5): SQTIHQWPATLVQPVGSPLSLECTVEGTSNPNLYWYRQAAGRGLQLLFYSVGIGQISSEVPQNLSASRPQDRQFILSSKKLLLSDSGFYLCASDPRGETQYFGPGTRLLVL.

V usage is TRBV28 and J usage is TRBJ1-2; no clear D. V was shortened by 5 bases and J by 3 bases, with 10 bases between the two germline ends. In germline, CDR1 is MDHEN, CDR2 SYDVKM. The CDR3 consists of 13 residues. CDR3 DNA: TGTGCCAGCAGTCTAAGCCGGTACTATGGCTACACCTTC. Protein: CASSLSRYYGYTF.

The CDR3 protein is CASSISGSGEKNIQYF. The DNA of the CDR3 is TGTGCCAGTAGTATATCGGGGTCGGGGGAGAAAAACATTCAGTACTTC. This rearrangement joins TRBV19 to TRBJ2-4; TRBD2 might be the D (6 bases). The CDR3 sequence is 16 residues long. Germline V CDR1 and CDR2: LNHDA, SQIVND (reference sequence). Trimming removed 2 bases at V and 4 bases at J, with 15 bases between.

The chain uses TRBV19 and TRBJ2-7; TRBD1 matches 8 bases. The junction had 5 bases not matched to a gene; V was cut back by 7 bases and J by 0 bases. The CDR3 consists of 14 residues. From germline, CDR1 is LNHDA and CDR2 SQIVND (reference sequence). The CDR3 protein is CASTPDRVSYEQYF. In DNA, the CDR3 is TGTGCCAGTACCCCGGACAGGGTCTCCTACGAGCAGTACTTC.

The J gene is TRBJ2-3, the V gene TRBV9; D call uncertain. V gave up 0 bases and J gave up 5 bases, with 19 bases separating them. Germline CDR1 reads SGDLS; CDR2 reads YYNGEE. The CDR3 length is 17 residues. The CDR3 region is CASSVAQAPTLLDTQYF. The CDR3 DNA sequence: TGTGCCAGCAGCGTAGCTCAGGCCCCGACTTTGCTAGATACGCAGTATTTT.

The V call is TRBV30, the J call TRBJ1-2; TRBD1 matches 7 bases. The CDR3 extends over 15 amino acids. The trim removed 6 bases at V and 1 base at J, leaving 11 bases unmatched. The V gene's germline CDR1 is GTSNPN and CDR2 SVGIG (reference sequence). The CDR3 region is CACPTTDRDNYGYTF. For the CDR3, the DNA is TGTGCCTGCCCAACGACTGACAGGGATAACTATGGCTACACCTTC. Full variable domain (rest looked up from reference TRBV30 and TRBJ1-2): SQTIHQWPATLVQPVGSPLSLECTVEGTSNPNLYWYRQAAGRGLQLLFYSVGIGQISSEVPQNLSASRPQDRQFILSSKKLLLSDSGFYLCACPTTDRDNYGYTFGSGTRLTVV.

This clone was counted only a few times. The rearrangement uses TRBV18 and TRBJ1-1, with D unresolved. CDR1 and CDR2 from the germline V gene are KGHSH and LQKENI. The CDR3 has 14 amino acids. Trimming shortened V by 4 bases and J by 0 bases, and 9 bases separated the two germline ends. The CDR3, as DNA: TGTGCCAGCTCACAGGAGAAGCTGAACACTGAAGCTTTCTTT. This encodes CASSQEKLNTEAFF.

The rearrangement links TRBV10-3 to TRBJ1-5; 9 bases match TRBD1. V shed 6 bases, J shed 1 base, and the junction held 4 bases outside the gene matches. Per the germline V gene, CDR1 is ENHRY and CDR2 is SYGVKD. The CDR3 has 15 residues. CDR3 DNA sequence: TGTGCCATCAGAGAGGGACAGGGAAGCAATCAGCCCCAGCATTTT. Residues: CAIREGQGSNQPQHF.

The rearrangement links TRBV19 to TRBJ2-1, with 14 bases fitting TRBD2. The CDR3 sequence is 17 residues long. Germline-derived CDR1 and CDR2 are LNHDA and SQIVND (reference sequence). The V segment lost 5 bases and the J segment 2 bases; nucleotides outside the gene matches: 5. The CDR3 loop reads CASSVRLAGGTYNEQFF. The CDR3 bases are TGTGCCAGTAGTGTTCGACTAGCGGGGGGGACCTACAATGAGCAGTTCTTC.

The chain carries TRBV7-3 and TRBJ2-1, with TRBD2 matching 7 bases. This CDR3 has 15 residues. After removal of 5 bases from V and 6 bases from J, the junction contained 10 bases not matched to a gene. CDR1 and CDR2 from the germline V gene are SGHTA and FQGTGA. CDR3 DNA: TGTGCCAGCAGCCAGGGTTCGACTAGCCGCAATGAGCAGTTCTTC. It translates to CASSQGSTSRNEQFF.

J is TRBJ1-4 and V is TRBV12-2; the table's TRBD1 call for D was not verified on the DNA. TRBV12-2 is deemed a pseudogene. The CDR3 length is 16 residues. The CDR3 DNA sequence: TGTGCAAGTCGCTTACCAGACAGGAGCGCTAATGAAAAACTGTTTTTT. This sequence encodes CASRLPDRSANEKLFF.

The chain links TRBV6-1 to TRBJ1-6, with D unclear. From germline, CDR1 is MNHNS and CDR2 SASEGT. The CDR3 spans 12 residues. V was pared by 2 bases and J by 8 bases, with 4 bases between. The chain's CDR3 is CASSEFDSPLHF. The CDR3 region has the DNA TGTGCCAGCAGTGAATTCGATTCACCCCTCCACTTT.

This clone turned up a few times. The chain links TRBV19 to TRBJ1-5; 11 nucleotides match TRBD1. The length of the CDR3 is 14 residues. The germline CDR1 and CDR2 sequences are LNHDA and SQIVND (reference sequence). V dropped 5 bases and J dropped 7; count of bases not matched to a gene: 4. The CDR3 coding sequence is TGTGCCAGTAGTGGGACAGGGGGAGGACAGCCCCAGCATTTT. This codes for CASSGTGGGQPQHF.

This clone has only one observation. The rearrangement joins TRBV29-1 to TRBJ1-2, with unresolved D. Germline V gives CDR1 SQVTM, CDR2 ANQGSEA. This CDR3 comprises 13 residues. The V gene lost 1 base and the J gene lost 4 bases, with 10 bases spanning the gap. The CDR3 sequence: CSVEAGTAYGYTF. CDR3 DNA: TGCAGCGTTGAAGCAGGAACAGCCTATGGCTACACCTTC.

The chain carries TRBV10-3 and TRBJ2-1; 12 nucleotides line up with TRBD2. CDR3 length: 16 residues. J lost 7 bases, V lost 2 bases, and 6 bases had no gene match. Germline loops: CDR1 ENHRY, CDR2 SYGVKD. This CDR3 is CAISEGSSGGGNEQFF. In DNA, the CDR3 is TGTGCCATCAGTGAGGGATCTAGCGGGGGGGGTAATGAGCAGTTCTTC.